This T cell receptor beta chain comes out of a study of blood T cell repertoires in COVID-19. Across the whole study: Samples taken during acute and convalescent COVID-19 were collected in the United States, Italy and Spain.

Under the authors' procedure: Estimation of nucleated cell counts relied on the amplification of reference gene primers. Repertoires were generated with immunoSEQ multiplex PCR, while TCRdb's copy carries only in-frame clones and drops some. V and J calls and clone size are those listed in that table; D and trimming were worked out from the DNA. The profile shows about 220,000 clones, roughly 85% of them singletons. This CDR3 is built from 14 residues. Germline V gene sequence: CDR1 SGHAT, CDR2 FQNNGV. Trimming cost V 5 bases and J 0 bases, with 8 bases left between them. This receptor was taken from a man aged 25 to 45 who had recovered from COVID-19. Sequenced input: peripheral blood. The rearrangement links TRBV11-2 to TRBJ1-5; D is unclear. CDR3: CASSRRGSNQPQHF. The CDR3 DNA is TGTGCCAGCAGCCGACGGGGTAGCAATCAGCCCCAGCATTTT.